One and the same sample provided the 32 T cell receptor beta chains below, sequenced in a study of shared clonotypes between healthy human individuals. The data were produced by immunoSEQ multiplex PCR, yet TCRdb's version contains in-frame clones alone and is incomplete. The sample holds some 2,000,000 clones; approximately 94% are singletons and the top ten take 0.9% to 1.4%. Cells designated naive CD8 were CD45RO-negative and were positively selected for CCR7, with terminally differentiated effector memory CD45RA+ cells excluded. Specimen: naive CD8+ T cells sorted from blood. These receptors originate from a man aged 18 to 29 in good health.

This clone showed up just once. The V call is TRBV5-1, the J call TRBJ2-3; 8 nucleotides match TRBD1. This CDR3 comprises 14 residues. Looked up from germline, CDR1 is SGHRS and CDR2 is YFSETQ. Losses at the gene ends were 8 bases for V and 3 bases for J; bases not matched to a gene: 8. The CDR3 loop reads CASKLTGGTDTQYF. CDR3 coding DNA: TGCGCCAGTAAACTAACAGGGGGAACAGATACGCAGTATTTT.

V is TRBV6-1 and J is TRBJ2-3, with no clear D. The CDR3 spans 12 residues. V lost 6 bases and J 1 base, leaving 5 bases between the germline ends. From germline, CDR1 is MNHNS and CDR2 SASEGT. The chain's CDR3 is CASRLGTDTQYF. DNA for the CDR3: TGTGCCAGCAGGCTGGGCACAGATACGCAGTATTTT.

This sequence joins TRBV5-4 and TRBJ1-2; 12 nucleotides match TRBD1. V was pared by 3 bases and J by 3 bases, with 6 bases of the junction left unmatched. This CDR3 is built from 16 residues. Germline lookup yields CDR1 SGHNT and CDR2 YYREEE (reference sequence). CDR3 region: CASSYGTGGADYGYTF. Written as DNA, the CDR3 is TGTGCCAGCAGCTACGGGACAGGGGGCGCTGACTATGGCTACACCTTC.

The chain joins TRBV29-1 to TRBJ1-4; D is uncertain. The CDR3 loop spans 12 amino acids. V lost 4 bases and J lost 4, with 7 bases in between. Germline CDR1 reads SQVTM; CDR2 reads ANQGSEA. The CDR3 DNA is TGCAGCGTTGCTAAAGGTAATGAAAAACTGTTTTTT. This encodes CSVAKGNEKLFF.

J is TRBJ1-5 and V is TRBV5-6; no clear D gene. This CDR3 has 12 residues. Germline assignment: CDR1 SGHDT and CDR2 YYEEEE. Trimming took 1 base from V and 5 from J, leaving 4 bases between them. CDR3 in amino acids: CASSLMDQPQHF. CDR3 nucleotides: TGTGCCAGCAGCTTGATGGATCAGCCCCAGCATTTT.

This chain joins TRBV4-3 and TRBJ2-7; 11 bases are shared with TRBD2. There are 17 residues in the CDR3. CDR1 is LGHNA, CDR2 YSLEER, per germline. The V gene end was trimmed by 0 bases and the J gene end by 6 bases; junction bases not matched to a gene: 10. The CDR3 DNA follows: TGCGCCAGCAGCCAAGAACTAGCGGGAGTAAACTTTGGCGAGCAGTACTTC. It translates to CASSQELAGVNFGEQYF.

This chain joins TRBV30 and TRBJ1-2; D is ambiguous. The V gene's germline CDR1 is GTSNPN and CDR2 SVGIG (reference sequence). This CDR3 contains 14 residues. The V and J ends lost 2 bases and 1 base respectively, with 11 bases between them. This CDR3 is CAWSPAENNYGYTF. CDR3 nucleotide sequence: TGTGCCTGGAGTCCCGCAGAGAATAACTATGGCTACACCTTC.

The chain employs TRBV13 and TRBJ2-7; 8 bases fit TRBD1. With V trimmed by 0 bases and J by 5 bases, 9 bases remained unmatched. Germline CDR1 is PRHDT and CDR2 is FYEKMQ (reference sequence). CDR3 length equals 16 residues. The DNA for the CDR3 is TGTGCCAGCAGCTTAGGCTGGGCAGGGGGCTACGACGAGCAGTACTTC. It codes for CASSLGWAGGYDEQYF.

About this clone itself: Different DNA sequences within this sample yield the same CDR3. This rearrangement joins TRBV7-9 to TRBJ1-6, with no clear D. V lost 1 base and J 0 bases, leaving 4 bases between the germline ends. The germline V gene encodes CDR1 SEHNR and CDR2 FQNEAQ (reference sequence). CDR3 length equals 15 residues. The CDR3 DNA reads as TGTGCCAGCAGCTTAGATAGCTCCTATAATTCACCCCTCCACTTT. Translating gives CASSLDSSYNSPLHF.

V usage is TRBV6-1 and J usage is TRBJ2-7; 15 nucleotides match TRBD2. V lost 4 bases and J lost 0; bases outside the gene matches: 10. The CDR3 totals 19 residues. CDR1 MNHNS and CDR2 SASEGT come from the germline V gene. This CDR3 reads CASSVAGTSGGTSSYEQYF. CDR3 nucleotides: TGTGCCAGCAGTGTAGCCGGGACTAGCGGGGGGACCAGCTCCTACGAGCAGTACTTC.

Regarding this clone: Other DNA sequences in this sample translate to the same CDR3. This chain links TRBV6-5 with TRBJ2-7; a possible D gene is TRBD2 (6 bases). Trimming removed 6 bases from V and 3 bases from J, with 9 bases in between. CDR1 is MNHEY, CDR2 SVGAGI, per germline. The CDR3 covers 12 residues. The CDR3 DNA follows: TGTGCCAGCAGCACCGGGGGCTACGAGCAGTACTTC. Translation: CASSTGGYEQYF.

Notes on this clone: Different DNA sequences within this sample yield the same CDR3. The gene calls are TRBV6-5 and TRBJ1-2; 7 nucleotides line up with TRBD1. The CDR3 is made up of 15 amino acids. CDR1 and CDR2 (germline): MNHEY, SVGAGI. Germline trimming cut 0 bases from V and 2 bases from J; bases unmatched to any gene: 3. CDR3 amino acids: CASSYSTGLNYGYTF. Written as DNA, the CDR3 is TGTGCCAGCAGTTACTCGACAGGGTTGAACTATGGCTACACCTTC.

The chain is built from TRBV4-1 and TRBJ2-7; D is perhaps TRBD2 (5 bases). V lost 3 bases to trimming and J lost 4 bases, with 16 bases between them. The V gene's germline CDR1 is MGHRA and CDR2 YSYEKL. The CDR3 covers 15 residues. The CDR3 here is CASSQLSGGRYEQYF. The CDR3, as DNA: TGCGCCAGCAGCCAGTTGTCCGGCGGGCGGTACGAGCAGTACTTC.

The chain is built from TRBV7-8 and TRBJ2-6, with D maybe TRBD1 (6 bases). This CDR3 spans 18 amino acids. CDR1 and CDR2 (germline): SGHVS, FQNEAQ. V lost 4 bases and J lost 0, with 16 bases in between. CDR3 region: CASSYTPGHSSGANVLTF. The CDR3 nucleotides read TGTGCCAGCAGCTACACCCCGGGACATAGCTCTGGGGCCAACGTCCTGACTTTC.

This chain joins TRBV27 and TRBJ2-5; 11 positions agree with TRBD1. Germline lookup yields CDR1 MNHEY and CDR2 SMNVEV (reference sequence). The CDR3 sequence is 15 residues long. V trimming: 6 bases; J trimming: 5 bases; junction bases outside the gene matches: 8. This chain's CDR3 is CASSQDRGRGETQYF. For the CDR3, the DNA is TGTGCCAGCAGCCAGGACAGGGGGCGCGGGGAGACCCAGTACTTC.

The rearrangement uses TRBV6-1 and TRBJ2-2; no reliable D call. The CDR3 runs to 12 residues. V lost 5 bases and J lost 10, with 11 bases in between. Per the germline V gene, CDR1 is MNHNS and CDR2 is SASEGT. DNA for the CDR3: TGTGCCAGCAGTCCATCGGCGTTGGAGCTGTTTTTT. This encodes CASSPSALELFF.

The chain carries TRBV5-5 and TRBJ2-7; 7 bases fit TRBD1. The CDR3 loop spans 15 amino acids. CDR1 and CDR2 (germline): SGHKS, YYEKEE (reference sequence). The junction had 9 bases not matched to a gene; V was cut back by 0 bases and J by 6 bases. This CDR3 reads CASSLVHDRVGEQYF. The CDR3, as DNA: TGTGCCAGCAGCTTGGTACACGACAGGGTGGGCGAGCAGTACTTC.

This chain connects TRBV29-1 to TRBJ2-7; D might be TRBD2 (5 bases). This CDR3 region has 14 residues. The germline CDR1 and CDR2 sequences are SQVTM and ANQGSEA. Trimming left V 5 bases short and J 2 bases short, with 16 bases between. CDR3 sequence reads: CSVFSREWPYEQYF. CDR3 bases: TGCAGCGTTTTCTCGAGGGAATGGCCCTACGAGCAGTACTTC.

The V and J genes are TRBV5-6 and TRBJ2-7, with 7 bases lining up with TRBD1. The CDR3 extends over 15 amino acids. With V trimmed by 2 bases and J by 5 bases, 10 bases remained unmatched. In germline, CDR1 is SGHDT, CDR2 YYEEEE. In DNA, the CDR3 is TGTGCCAGCAGCTTATCCGGGACAGTTCATGACGAGCAGTACTTC. Translating gives CASSLSGTVHDEQYF.

The rearrangement joins TRBV5-1 to TRBJ2-1, with D unclear. V gave up 0 bases and J gave up 8 bases, with 9 bases separating them. The CDR3 spans 13 residues. Germline V gene sequence: CDR1 SGHRS, CDR2 YFSETQ. The CDR3: CASSLDYFDEQFF. The DNA of the CDR3 is TGCGCCAGCAGCTTGGACTATTTCGATGAGCAGTTCTTC.

V gene TRBV10-2 combines with J gene TRBJ2-5, with a possible D match to TRBD2 (5 bases). The CDR3 spans 15 residues. V lost 7 bases, J lost 2 bases, and 17 bases lay in between. Germline CDR1 and CDR2: WSHSY and SAAADI. The CDR3 DNA reads TGCGCCAGCACCCCTACACGGGAACTACAAGAGACCCAGTACTTC. Residues: CASTPTRELQETQYF.

The chain joins TRBV15 to TRBJ2-5, with 8 bases fitting TRBD1. Germline CDR1 is LNHNV and CDR2 is YYDKDF (reference sequence). Trimming cost V 5 bases and J 4 bases; bases outside gene matches: 6. The CDR3 totals 14 residues. CDR3 in amino acids: CATSDRGSGETQYF. CDR3 DNA sequence: TGTGCCACCAGCGACAGGGGCTCTGGAGAGACCCAGTACTTC.

The chain uses TRBV10-2 and TRBJ2-1; D is ambiguous. The CDR3 has 15 amino acids. The V end was cut by 6 bases, the J end by 0 bases, with 12 bases between. CDR1 and CDR2 (germline): WSHSY, SAAADI. CDR3 residues: CASRAIFASYNEQFF. The CDR3 region has the DNA TGCGCCAGCAGGGCCATTTTTGCCTCCTACAATGAGCAGTTCTTC.

The chain joins TRBV27 to TRBJ1-4; 7 nucleotides line up with TRBD1. Looked up from germline, CDR1 is MNHEY and CDR2 is SMNVEV (reference sequence). CDR3 length equals 16 residues. With V trimmed by 0 bases and J by 6 bases, 7 bases remained unmatched. CDR3 loop: CASSLSPRGGYEKLFF. The CDR3 DNA follows: TGTGCCAGCAGTTTATCCCCGAGAGGGGGCTATGAAAAACTGTTTTTT.

The chain combines TRBV11-2 with TRBJ1-3; perhaps TRBD1 as D (6 bases). CDR3 size: 16 residues. The V end lost 4 bases, the J end lost 0 bases, and 13 bases lay between the germline ends. Germline loops: CDR1 SGHAT, CDR2 FQNNGV. The CDR3 coding sequence is TGTGCCAGCAGCTCCGTGTGGGGGCTCTCTGGAAACACCATATATTTT. It specifies CASSSVWGLSGNTIYF.

The chain carries TRBV28 and TRBJ2-2; tentative D call: TRBD1 (5 bases). The germline gives CDR1 MDHEN, CDR2 SYDVKM. V lost 6 bases to trimming and J lost 5 bases, with 13 bases between them. The CDR3 loop spans 14 amino acids. The DNA of the CDR3 is TGTGCCAGCAGCACGCAGGGCAGTACCGGGGAGCTGTTTTTT. This sequence encodes CASSTQGSTGELFF.

The rearrangement joins TRBV9 to TRBJ1-1, with D unclear. V lost 0 bases and J 4 bases, leaving 7 bases between the germline ends. CDR1 is SGDLS and CDR2 is YYNGEE in the germline V gene. The CDR3 is 13 residues long. CDR3 coding DNA: TGTGCCAGCAGCGTAGCGGCAGTCACTGAAGCTTTCTTT. Protein product: CASSVAAVTEAFF.

This chain links TRBV4-1 with TRBJ1-5; TRBD1 aligns across 9 bases. The germline gives CDR1 MGHRA, CDR2 YSYEKL. This CDR3 contains 15 residues. With 3 bases clipped from V and 3 bases from J, the junction kept 3 bases outside the gene matches. The CDR3: CASSHTGGDNQPQHF. The CDR3 nucleotides read TGCGCCAGCAGCCACACAGGGGGCGACAATCAGCCCCAGCATTTT.

The genes are TRBV13 and TRBJ1-2, with 10 nucleotides matching TRBD1. This CDR3 has 18 residues. The junction had 7 bases not matched to a gene; V was cut back by 0 bases and J by 0 bases. Germline loops: CDR1 PRHDT, CDR2 FYEKMQ (reference sequence). CDR3 region: CASSLGLLGTGANYGYTF. CDR3 in DNA: TGTGCCAGCAGCTTAGGCCTCTTGGGGACAGGGGCTAACTATGGCTACACCTTC.

This chain connects TRBV6-5 to TRBJ1-1; the D gene is possibly TRBD1 (5 bases). Per the germline V gene, CDR1 is MNHEY and CDR2 is SVGAGI. Trimming took 8 bases from V and 6 from J, leaving 22 bases between them. This CDR3 has 15 residues. The CDR3 sequence: CASSPSWGMAAEAFF. The CDR3 bases are TGTGCCAGCTCCCCCAGTTGGGGGATGGCGGCTGAAGCTTTCTTT.

This chain links TRBV27 with TRBJ1-1; no firm D call. This CDR3 spans 14 amino acids. Trimming took off 2 bases at V and 3 bases at J, with 10 bases between the two ends. Germline V gene lookup returns CDR1 MNHEY and CDR2 SMNVEV (reference sequence). CDR3 in amino acids: CASSLGIWDTEAFF. DNA for the CDR3: TGTGCCAGCAGTTTAGGGATCTGGGACACTGAAGCTTTCTTT.

On this clone itself: Other DNA sequences in the same sample also yield this CDR3. CDR3 amino acids: CASSQETGGETQYF. The CDR3 bases are TGCGCCAGCAGCCAAGAAACGGGAGGAGAGACCCAGTACTTC. This rearrangement joins TRBV4-1 to TRBJ2-5; 7 positions agree with TRBD2. Trimming at V came to 0 bases and at J to 4 bases, leaving 2 bases not matched to a gene. CDR3 length: 14 amino acids. Looked up from germline, CDR1 is MGHRA and CDR2 is YSYEKL.